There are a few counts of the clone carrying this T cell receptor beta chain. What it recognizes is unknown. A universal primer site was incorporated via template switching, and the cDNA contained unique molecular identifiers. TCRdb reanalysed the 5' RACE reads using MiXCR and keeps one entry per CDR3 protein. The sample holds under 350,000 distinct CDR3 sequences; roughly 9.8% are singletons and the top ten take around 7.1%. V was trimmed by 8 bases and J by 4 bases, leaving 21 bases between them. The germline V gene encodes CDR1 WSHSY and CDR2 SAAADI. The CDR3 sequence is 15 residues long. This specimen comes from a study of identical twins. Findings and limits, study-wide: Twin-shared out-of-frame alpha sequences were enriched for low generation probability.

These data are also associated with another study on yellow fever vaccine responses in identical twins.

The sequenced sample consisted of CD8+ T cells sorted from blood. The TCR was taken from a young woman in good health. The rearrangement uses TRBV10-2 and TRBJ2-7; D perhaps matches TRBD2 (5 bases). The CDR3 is CASCAQMIPGYEQYF. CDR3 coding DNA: TGCGCCAGCTGCGCCCAAATGATACCGGGATACGAGCAGTACTTC.